The 27 T cell receptor beta chains below all came from one sample that was sequenced in a study of Ad26.COV2.S vaccination and SARS-CoV-2 variants. The assay was immunoSEQ multiplex PCR, and TCRdb's table has in-frame clones only and misses some. The sample lists 350,000 to 400,000 clones, about nine tenths occurring once. The treatment here: some 20 received Ad26.COV2.S at low or high dose, single or two shots; 5 received placebo; per-sample allocation not given. Material that was analyzed had been drawn on day 63 after the first vaccine or placebo injection. The starting material was peripheral blood, obtained in a trial of Ad26.COV2.S vaccine versus placebo. The receptors derive from a person aged 18-65 years who received the Ad26.COV2.S COVID-19 vaccine or a placebo.

This chain joins TRBV28 and TRBJ2-2; D tentatively reads TRBD1 or TRBD2 (5 bases each). The CDR3 consists of 14 residues. Trimming stripped 2 bases from V and 8 bases from J, with 12 bases between. CDR1 is MDHEN and CDR2 is SYDVKM in the germline V gene. CDR3 in amino acids: CASSLGTFKGELFF. The DNA of the CDR3 is TGTGCCAGCAGTTTAGGGACCTTCAAGGGGGAGCTGTTTTTT.

The chain has TRBV11-2 and TRBJ2-2, with D tentatively TRBD2 (6 bases). This CDR3 is built from 14 residues. CDR1 SGHAT and CDR2 FQNNGV come from the germline V gene. Trimming took 5 bases from V and 6 from J, leaving 13 bases between them. This CDR3 is CASSLPWEAGELFF. CDR3 nucleotides: TGTGCCAGCAGCCTCCCGTGGGAGGCCGGGGAGCTGTTTTTT.

The V and J genes are TRBV3-1 (or the pseudogene TRBV3-2) and TRBJ1-3, with D perhaps TRBD1 (5 bases). From germline, CDR1 is LGHDT and CDR2 YNNKEL (reference sequence). Trimming took 4 bases from V and 0 from J, leaving 10 bases between them. CDR3 length equals 15 residues. CDR3 amino acids: CASSPGPNSGNTIYF. CDR3 nucleotide sequence: TGTGCCAGCAGCCCGGGACCGAACTCTGGAAACACCATATATTTT.

The chain employs TRBV7-9 and TRBJ2-2; D unclear. This CDR3 contains 13 residues. CDR1 and CDR2 from the germline V gene are SEHNR and FQNEAQ (reference sequence). Trimming stripped 1 base from V and 3 bases from J, with 3 bases between. The CDR3 sequence: CASSLVYTGELFF. The DNA of the CDR3 is TGTGCCAGCAGCTTAGTGTACACCGGGGAGCTGTTTTTT.

The chain has TRBV7-9 and TRBJ2-7; 7 bases match TRBD1. Trimming cost V 1 base and J 2 bases; bases outside gene matches: 11. The CDR3 has 17 amino acids. CDR1 and CDR2 from the germline V gene are SEHNR and FQNEAQ (reference sequence). Here the CDR3 DNA reads TGTGCCAGCAGCTTAGTAGGGGACCGGGACAGTGCCTACGAGCAGTACTTC. This translates into CASSLVGDRDSAYEQYF. The complete variable domain, with remaining parts taken from reference TRBV7-9 and TRBJ2-7, reads DTGVSQNPRHKITKRGQNVTFRCDPISEHNRLYWYRQTLGQGPEFLTYFQNEAQLEKSRLLSDRFSAERPKGSFSTLEIQRTEQGDSAMYLCASSLVGDRDSAYEQYFGPGTRLTVT.

V usage is TRBV18 and J usage is TRBJ1-1; D is ambiguous. There are 13 residues in the CDR3. V lost 4 bases and J 1 base, leaving 7 bases between the germline ends. Germline V CDR1 and CDR2: KGHSH, LQKENI. The CDR3, as DNA: TGTGCCAGCTCACGGGTCGAGAACACTGAAGCTTTCTTT. Its translation is CASSRVENTEAFF. Filled out from reference TRBV18 and TRBJ1-1, the complete variable domain reads NAGVMQNPRHLVRRRGQEARLRCSPMKGHSHVYWYRQLPEEGLKFMVYLQKENIIDESGMPKERFSAEFPKEGPSILRIQQVVRGDSAAYFCASSRVENTEAFFGQGTRLTVV.

The chain uses TRBV15 and TRBJ2-4; a possible D gene is TRBD1 (5 bases). Trimming took 0 bases from V and 5 from J, leaving 11 bases between them. The CDR3 length is 15 residues. Germline V gene lookup returns CDR1 LNHNV and CDR2 YYDKDF (reference sequence). CDR3 DNA: TGTGCCACCAGCAGAGAGAGACAGTCTGAAAACATTCAGTACTTC. Its protein product is CATSRERQSENIQYF.

CDR3 sequence: CASSLDPVVIARTPNTGELFF. CDR3 sequence (DNA): TGTGCCAGCAGCTTAGATCCGGTTGTGATAGCCCGGACCCCGAACACCGGGGAGCTGTTTTTT. The chain links TRBV7-6 to TRBJ2-2; D ambiguous. The V end was cut by 1 base, the J end by 0 bases, with 24 bases between. CDR3 size: 21 residues. Germline V gene sequence: CDR1 SGHVS, CDR2 FNYEAQ.

The rearrangement joins TRBV5-1 to TRBJ1-2; D unclear. Trimming shortened V by 0 bases and J by 7 bases, and 10 bases separated the two germline ends. Germline values: CDR1 SGHRS, CDR2 YFSETQ. The CDR3 contains 13 residues. The CDR3 bases are TGCGCCAGCAGCTTGGATGTCGAAGGTGGCTACACCTTC. Translated, it gives CASSLDVEGGYTF.

Notes on this clone: Within the sample, other DNA sequences also encode this same CDR3. This chain uses TRBV12-3 or TRBV12-4 with TRBJ1-5; D is uncertain. This CDR3 region has 13 residues. Deletions cut 3 bases from V and 1 base from J, with 4 bases between. The DNA for the CDR3 is TGTGCCAGCAGTTTTAACAGCAATCAGCCCCAGCATTTT. It encodes CASSFNSNQPQHF.

This clone was seen only once. This chain links TRBV10-3 with TRBJ2-7, with D hard to call. The CDR3 runs to 12 residues. Germline lookup yields CDR1 ENHRY and CDR2 SYGVKD. The V and J ends lost 2 bases and 7 bases respectively, with 9 bases between them. The CDR3 DNA reads as TGTGCCATCAGTGAGACTCGGGTTGAGCAGTACTTC. Translation gives CAISETRVEQYF.

The gene calls are TRBV27 and TRBJ2-1; no definite D call. Germline V lookup: CDR1 MNHEY, CDR2 SMNVEV (reference sequence). The CDR3 has 18 amino acids. Trimming stripped 5 bases from V and 0 bases from J, with 20 bases between. The CDR3 DNA is TGTGCCAGCAGTCCTTCCTCAGACTCCTGGAGCTCCTACAATGAGCAGTTCTTC. Amino acid sequence: CASSPSSDSWSSYNEQFF.

The rearrangement links TRBV2 to TRBJ1-5; D remains unclear. Germline CDR1 is SNHLY and CDR2 is FYNNEI. The CDR3 extends over 13 amino acids. The V and J ends lost 5 bases and 6 bases respectively, with 11 bases between them. The CDR3 DNA reads TGTGCCAGCAGTTTCAGCGGGTTTCAGCCCCAGCATTTT. It yields the protein CASSFSGFQPQHF.

This chain uses TRBV20-1 with TRBJ1-1; TRBD1 aligns across 8 bases. V lost 3 bases, J lost 8 bases, and 8 bases stayed unmatched. CDR3 size: 13 residues. Germline V gives CDR1 DFQATT, CDR2 SNEGSKA (reference sequence). CDR3 in DNA: TGCAGTGCTAGTGGGGACAGGAGTAACGAAGCTTTCTTT. Translated: CSASGDRSNEAFF.

The chain uses TRBV6-4 and TRBJ2-3; TRBD2 aligns across 14 bases. The junction had 11 bases not matched to a gene; V was cut back by 7 bases and J by 2 bases. The CDR3 runs to 18 residues. The V gene's germline CDR1 is MRHNA and CDR2 SNTAGT. CDR3 amino acids: CASTGLAGAPSFTDTQYF. CDR3 DNA: TGTGCCAGCACGGGACTAGCGGGGGCCCCATCCTTCACAGATACGCAGTATTTT.

V usage is TRBV2 and J usage is TRBJ2-5, with 9 bases aligning to TRBD2. Germline V gives CDR1 SNHLY, CDR2 FYNNEI. This CDR3 comprises 13 residues. Losses at the gene ends were 10 bases for V and 1 base for J; bases not matched to a gene: 4. This chain's CDR3 is CANRLAVQETQYF. The CDR3 coding sequence is TGTGCCAACCGACTAGCGGTCCAAGAGACCCAGTACTTC.

The chain combines TRBV5-1 with TRBJ2-2, with TRBD1 identical over 7 bases. This CDR3 contains 16 residues. CDR1 is SGHRS, CDR2 YFSETQ, per germline. V shed 0 bases, J shed 1 base, and the junction held 3 bases outside the gene matches. This CDR3 is CASSLVGQRNTGELFF. CDR3 nucleotides: TGCGCCAGCAGCTTGGTGGGACAGAGGAACACCGGGGAGCTGTTTTTT.

This clone was found once. This chain connects TRBV6-5 to TRBJ2-2, with 10 bases aligning to TRBD2. V gave up 8 bases and J gave up 7 bases; unmatched junction bases: 10. The CDR3 has 15 residues. Looked up from germline, CDR1 is MNHEY and CDR2 is SVGAGI. The CDR3 DNA follows: TGTGCCAGCTTTCAGCGGGGGGGCCAAAGCGGGGAGCTGTTTTTT. Its protein product is CASFQRGGQSGELFF.

Only one count was recorded for this clone. The genes are TRBV29-1 and TRBJ2-7; D call uncertain. CDR1 and CDR2 from the germline V gene are SQVTM and ANQGSEA. The CDR3 loop spans 13 amino acids. V shed 1 base and J shed 0 bases, with 7 bases lying between them. The CDR3 spells CSVEGQVSYEQYF. CDR3 bases: TGCAGCGTTGAAGGGCAGGTCTCCTACGAGCAGTACTTC.

This chain connects TRBV4-1 to TRBJ2-1; no reliable D call. Germline V lookup: CDR1 MGHRA, CDR2 YSYEKL. Between the trimmed V and J ends, which lost 1 base and 5 bases, there was a span of 21 bases. The CDR3 is made up of 18 amino acids. Here the CDR3 DNA reads TGCGCCAGCAGCCAAGCCCCCTCGCGGACCCCTGTCCACAATGAGCAGTTCTTC. Translation: CASSQAPSRTPVHNEQFF.

The J gene is TRBJ2-5, the V gene TRBV2; the match to TRBD1 covers 8 bases. V lost 6 bases to trimming and J lost 4 bases; unmatched junction nucleotides: 7. This CDR3 has 14 amino acids. Germline V gene data show CDR1 as SNHLY and CDR2 as FYNNEI. CDR3: CASSTGGNAETQYF. CDR3 nucleotides: TGTGCCAGCAGCACAGGGGGAAATGCAGAGACCCAGTACTTC.

This clone was counted once. The rearrangement links TRBV15 to TRBJ2-5; TRBD2 agrees at 9 bases. The CDR3 loop spans 17 amino acids. Germline CDR1 and CDR2: LNHNV and YYDKDF (reference sequence). The ends lost 3 bases at V and 6 bases at J; junction bases unmatched: 14. The CDR3 spells CATSRPSRRGGSKTQYF. CDR3 nucleotides: TGTGCCACCAGCAGGCCCTCACGGCGGGGGGGCTCTAAGACCCAGTACTTC. Using reference TRBV15 and TRBJ2-5 for the parts outside the CDR3, the full variable domain is DAMVIQNPRYQVTQFGKPVTLSCSQTLNHNVMYWYQQKSSQAPKLLFHYYDKDFNNEADTPDNFQSRRPNTSFCFLDIRSPGLGDTAMYLCATSRPSRRGGSKTQYFGPGTRLLVL.

The V call is TRBV4-2, the J call TRBJ1-3, with D possibly matching TRBD1 (5 bases). The CDR3 is made up of 16 amino acids. The V gene lost 0 bases and the J gene lost 4 bases, with 13 bases spanning the gap. Per germline, CDR1 LGHNA and CDR2 YNFKEQ. CDR3 sequence: CASSQDKGIGGNTIYF. CDR3 DNA sequence: TGTGCCAGCAGCCAAGATAAGGGGATAGGGGGAAACACCATATATTTT.

The J gene is TRBJ2-1, the V gene TRBV7-8, with D perhaps TRBD2 (5 bases). This CDR3 has 15 amino acids. The germline gives CDR1 SGHVS, CDR2 FQNEAQ. V was clipped by 0 bases and J by 8 bases, with 14 bases between them. The CDR3 is CASSLAVKKDYEQFF. CDR3 DNA sequence: TGTGCCAGCAGCTTAGCGGTAAAAAAGGACTATGAGCAGTTCTTC.

This chain connects TRBV18 to TRBJ2-6; 7 bases are shared with TRBD1. Losses at the gene ends were 3 bases for V and 3 bases for J; bases not matched to a gene: 5. The CDR3 is 16 residues long. Germline-derived CDR1 and CDR2 are KGHSH and LQKENI. This CDR3 is CASSPATGSGANVLTF. DNA of the CDR3: TGTGCCAGCTCACCTGCGACAGGGAGTGGGGCCAACGTCCTGACTTTC.

CDR3 region: CASSIISGGAVETQYF. CDR3 nucleotide sequence: TGTGCCAGTAGTATCATTAGCGGGGGGGCTGTGGAGACCCAGTACTTC. This chain uses TRBV19 with TRBJ2-5, with 11 bases fitting TRBD2. This CDR3 region has 16 residues. Per germline, CDR1 LNHDA and CDR2 SQIVND (reference sequence). V shed 3 bases, J shed 5 bases, and the junction held 8 bases outside the gene matches.

CDR3 sequence: CASSEAVTGGGGNTIYF. CDR3 DNA sequence: TGTGCCAGCAGTGAAGCAGTTACAGGGGGTGGAGGAAACACCATATATTTT. This chain uses TRBV6-1 with TRBJ1-3, with 8 bases fitting TRBD1. Losses at the gene ends were 0 bases for V and 4 bases for J; bases not matched to a gene: 8. The CDR3 runs to 17 residues. The germline V gene has CDR1 MNHNS and CDR2 SASEGT.